Following are 2 T cell receptor beta chains from one sample sequenced in a study of blood T cell repertoires in COVID-19. The assay was immunoSEQ multiplex PCR, and TCRdb's table has in-frame clones only and misses some. The sample consists of hundreds of thousands of clones, 88% of them appearing once. The source material was peripheral blood. The receptor source for this set is a woman in her 30s with COVID-19, enrolled during active disease.

V usage is TRBV7-2 and J usage is TRBJ2-7, with 7 bases matching TRBD1. CDR1 SGHTA and CDR2 FQGNSA come from the germline V gene. The CDR3 spans 15 residues. The V segment lost 5 bases and the J segment 1 base; nucleotides outside the gene matches: 8. CDR3 coding DNA: TGTGCCAGCAGCCAGGGGGTTCTGGGTTCCTACGAGCAGTACTTC. Encoded protein: CASSQGVLGSYEQYF.

In nucleotides, the CDR3 is TGTGCCAGCAGTCCACAGGGGGATAACACTGAAGCTTTCTTT. Its translation: CASSPQGDNTEAFF. This sequence joins TRBV28 and TRBJ1-1, with 8 bases lining up with TRBD1. Germline trimming cut 5 bases from V and 2 bases from J; bases unmatched to any gene: 4. The CDR3 contains 14 residues. CDR1 is MDHEN and CDR2 is SYDVKM in the germline V gene.